This entry lists 10 T cell receptor beta chains sequenced from one sample in a study of shared clonotypes between healthy human individuals. This table comes from immunoSEQ multiplex PCR, and its TCRdb copy is limited to in-frame clones, with some not included. The data contain hundreds of thousands of clones, around 74% of them singletons. Sequences were obtained from memory CD4+ T cells sorted from blood. Described subset: CD45RA-negative fraction. The receptors come from a man aged 25 to 40 in good health.

The chain combines TRBV7-9 with TRBJ2-3; 12 nucleotides align to TRBD1. CDR1 is SEHNR and CDR2 is FQNEAQ in the germline V gene (reference sequence). The CDR3 contains 16 residues. Losses at the gene ends were 4 bases for V and 4 bases for J; bases not matched to a gene: 6. CDR3 in amino acids: CASSSPGQGAADTQYF. The DNA for the CDR3 is TGTGCCAGCAGCTCTCCGGGACAGGGGGCTGCAGATACGCAGTATTTT.

A word on this clone: Other DNA sequences in this specimen translate into the identical CDR3. This rearrangement joins TRBV5-1 to TRBJ2-2; the match to TRBD2 covers 10 bases. With V trimmed by 4 bases and J by 1 base, 1 base remained unmatched. The CDR3 totals 15 residues. The germline CDR1 and CDR2 sequences are SGHRS and YFSETQ. CDR3 region: CASSRTSGNTGELFF. The CDR3 DNA is TGCGCCAGCAGCAGGACTAGCGGGAACACCGGGGAGCTGTTTTTT.

The chain carries TRBV18 and TRBJ2-1, with a tentative D call TRBD2 (6 bases). CDR3 length: 16 amino acids. With 4 bases removed from V and 9 bases from J, the gap between germline ends came to 22 bases. Germline CDR1 and CDR2: KGHSH and LQKENI. CDR3 DNA sequence: TGTGCCAGCTCACTAGTACAGGTTATGGTGGAGGGTGAGCAGTTCTTC. It is translated as CASSLVQVMVEGEQFF.

This clone has only a few counts. The V and J genes are TRBV15 and TRBJ1-4; D is unclear. The CDR3 consists of 15 residues. The ends were cut back, 1 base at V and 2 bases at J, with 8 bases in the middle. In germline, CDR1 is LNHNV, CDR2 YYDKDF (reference sequence). CDR3 loop: CATSRGGATNEKLFF. In DNA, the CDR3 is TGTGCCACCAGCAGAGGGGGAGCTACTAATGAAAAACTGTTTTTT.

The genes are TRBV21-1 and TRBJ2-1; the table's TRBD1 call for D was not verified on the DNA. TRBV21-1 is a pseudogene. CDR3 length: 13 residues. The CDR3 region is CASSKAQGNEQFF. In nucleotides, the CDR3 is TGTGCCAGCAGCAAAGCCCAGGGGAATGAGCAGTTCTTC.

With regard to this clone: At one of its ends the junction is not consistent with the germline gene, which may arise from a read error. This chain connects TRBV5-1 to TRBJ2-3, with D perhaps assigned TRBD1 or TRBD2 (6 bases each). Germline V gene lookup returns CDR1 SGHRS and CDR2 YFSETQ. The CDR3 totals 15 residues. CDR3 nucleotides: TGCGCCAGCAACTTGAGGGGGGCTAGCACAGATACGCAGTATTTT. It is translated as CASNLRGASTDTQYF.

The chain couples TRBV11-2 to TRBJ2-2, with D unresolved. This CDR3 comprises 13 residues. V gave up 5 bases and J gave up 4 bases, with 8 bases separating them. Germline V gene lookup returns CDR1 SGHAT and CDR2 FQNNGV. The chain's CDR3 is CASSTPGTGELFF. The DNA of the CDR3 is TGTGCCAGCAGCACACCCGGCACCGGGGAGCTGTTTTTT. The complete variable domain, with remaining parts taken from reference TRBV11-2 and TRBJ2-2, reads EAGVAQSPRYKIIEKRQSVAFWCNPISGHATLYWYQQILGQGPKLLIQFQNNGVVDDSQLPKDRFSAERLKGVDSTLKIQPAKLEDSAVYLCASSTPGTGELFFGEGSRLTVL.

The chain couples TRBV5-1 to TRBJ1-5; 9 nucleotides align to TRBD1. Looked up from germline, CDR1 is SGHRS and CDR2 is YFSETQ. The CDR3 sequence is 15 residues long. Unmatched junction bases numbered 5, after V lost 0 bases and J lost 7 bases. The CDR3: CASSLGTGAGQPQHF. The DNA of the CDR3 is TGCGCCAGCAGCTTGGGGACAGGGGCCGGGCAGCCCCAGCATTTT.

The rearrangement uses TRBV9 and TRBJ1-5; D unclear. Per germline, CDR1 SGDLS and CDR2 YYNGEE. Trimming pared 0 bases from V and 4 bases from J, leaving 8 bases between. The CDR3 runs 14 residues. The CDR3 coding sequence is TGTGCCAGCAGCGTAGGATATGAAAATCAGCCCCAGCATTTT. This gives the protein CASSVGYENQPQHF.

This clone was detected a few times. The chain is built from TRBV29-1 and TRBJ2-1, with D perhaps TRBD1 (6 bases). Trimming stripped 6 bases from V and 5 bases from J, with 17 bases between. Germline values: CDR1 SQVTM, CDR2 ANQGSEA. CDR3 length equals 14 residues. CDR3 bases: TGCAGCGTCCTCAGGGGTCAGGTGAACAATGAGCAGTTCTTC. Protein sequence: CSVLRGQVNNEQFF.